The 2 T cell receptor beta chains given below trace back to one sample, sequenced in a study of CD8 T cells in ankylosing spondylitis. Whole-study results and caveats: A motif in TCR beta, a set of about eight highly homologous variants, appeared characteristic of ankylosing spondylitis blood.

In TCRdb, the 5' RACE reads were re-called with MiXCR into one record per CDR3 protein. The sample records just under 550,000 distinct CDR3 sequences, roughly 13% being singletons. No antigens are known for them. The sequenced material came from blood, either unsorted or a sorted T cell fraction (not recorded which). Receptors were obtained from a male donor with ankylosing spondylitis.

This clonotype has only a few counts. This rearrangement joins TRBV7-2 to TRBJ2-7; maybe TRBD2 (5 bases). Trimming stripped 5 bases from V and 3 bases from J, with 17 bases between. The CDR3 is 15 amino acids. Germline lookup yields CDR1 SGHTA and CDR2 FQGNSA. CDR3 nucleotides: TGTGCCAGCAGCATCGGACGCCTTCGGGGCTACGAGCAGTACTTC. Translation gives CASSIGRLRGYEQYF.

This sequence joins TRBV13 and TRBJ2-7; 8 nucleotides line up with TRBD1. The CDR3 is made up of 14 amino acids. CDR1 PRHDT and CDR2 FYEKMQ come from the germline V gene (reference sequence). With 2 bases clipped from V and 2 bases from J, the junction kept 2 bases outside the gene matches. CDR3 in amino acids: CASSLQGATYEQYV. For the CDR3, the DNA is TGTGCCAGCAGCTTACAGGGGGCCACCTACGAGCAGTACGTC.